This T cell receptor beta chain was profiled in a study of vaccination and CD4 T cells after COVID-19. Germline values: CDR1 DFQATT, CDR2 SNEGSKA (reference sequence). This CDR3 has 14 amino acids. Trimming left V 3 bases short and J 0 bases short, with 11 bases between. TCRdb re-derived calls from the PCR reads in MiXCR, one entry per CDR3 protein. The sample holds about 19,000 distinct CDR3 sequences; about three fifths are singletons and the top ten take 1% to 1.3%. There are a few counts of this clonotype. The rearrangement joins TRBV20-1 to TRBJ1-2, with unresolved D. Sequences were derived from CD4+ T cells from blood, sampled after SARS-CoV-2 vaccination. The sequence was obtained from a human donor who had recovered from COVID-19. CDR3 protein: CSARRRAANYGYTF. CDR3 coding DNA: TGCAGTGCTAGGCGAAGGGCAGCTAACTATGGCTACACCTTC.